The sequence of this T cell receptor (beta chain) was determined in a study of blood T cells in healthy people across ages. Alongside a J-beta primer mix, a sample-barcoded 5' primer served in a second PCR lasting roughly 7 to 11 cycles. Each CDR3 protein is one row after TCRdb ran MiXCR on the 5' RACE reads. The sample consists of more than 800,000 distinct CDR3 sequences, 45% of them appearing once. General study points: The long-lived group displayed more naive CD4+ cells, plus higher diversity, than the aged donors did.

Trimming removed 2 bases at V and 3 bases at J, with 12 bases between. CDR3 length: 15 residues. The V gene's germline CDR1 is LNHNV and CDR2 YYDKDF (reference sequence). This clonotype was detected only a few times. The antigen remains unidentified. The source material was blood. This rearrangement joins TRBV15 to TRBJ2-3, with D perhaps matching TRBD1 or TRBD2 (6 bases each). This TCR was recovered from a woman aged 60-70 years in good health. The chain's CDR3 is CATSRYRGRTDTQYF. The CDR3 nucleotides are TGTGCCACCAGCAGATACCGGGGGCGGACAGATACGCAGTATTTT.